The sequence of this TCR beta chain was determined in a study of T-cell reconstitution after alpha-beta-depleted transplantation in children. Molecular barcoding with unique molecular identifiers was used for the TCRbeta library. TCRdb re-called the PCR reads through MiXCR, storing one row per CDR3 protein. Of 210,000 or so distinct CDR3 sequences in the sample, under 9.5% were seen once. CDR3 length equals 15 residues. CDR1 and CDR2 from the germline V gene are GTSNPN and SVGIG (reference sequence). Trimming removed 1 base from V and 2 bases from J; junction bases left unmatched: 8. There are many counts of this clonotype.

The sample here was PBMCs from the stem cell graft donor, taken from the stem cell graft. V gene TRBV30 combines with J gene TRBJ2-7, with 7 bases lining up with TRBD1. The clonotype comes from a human donor who donated a stem cell graft to a child with acute lymphoblastic leukemia. CDR3 residues: CAWSAPGTATYEQYF. The CDR3 DNA is TGTGCCTGGAGTGCTCCCGGGACAGCAACCTACGAGCAGTACTTC.